This T cell receptor (beta chain) was retrieved from a study of T-cell memory formation after mild COVID-19 (dated by TCRdb to the early 2020s). Background on the whole study: Most TCR sequence clusters were specific to one of the two donors. Two young, previously healthy adult volunteers, one female and one male, were included in the cohort. Longitudinal TCRalpha and TCRbeta repertoire sequencing tracked T-cell clones expanding and contracting after mild COVID-19 in a couple of donors.

Concerning this clonotype: Its antigen is currently not known. Per-base quality was not reported, and no clone a single base away is much larger than it.

What the study reported, not specific to this receptor: Some responding clones were detected in pre-infection memory, suggesting pre-existing cross-reactive memory T cells joined the SARS-CoV-2 response. Only a couple of mild cases were covered in the study, and larger cohorts including severe cases with pre-infection samples were considered necessary. Contracting CD4+ clones were found mainly in CM and EM memory subsets, while CD8+ clones were enriched in EMRA. From day 15 to 85, contracting clones showed balanced CD4/CD8 phenotypes, whereas a second wave of clones that expanded from day 15 to 37 leaned towards CD4+. The second-wave clones that peaked on day 37 were not confirmed to be SARS-CoV-2 specific.

Here V drops 5 bases and J drops 3 bases, and the junction holds 8 bases not matched to any gene. For CDR1 and CDR2, the germline V gene lists SGHTA and FQGNSA. The CDR3 sequence holds 15 residues, the cysteine and phenylalanine included. Only the CDR3 region is kept as DNA, spanning 45 bases read in frame from base 1. These reads were obtained on an Illumina NovaSeq 6000. Using 5'RACE with constant-segment primers, TCRalpha and TCRbeta cDNA libraries were constructed, with sample barcodes and unique molecular identifiers added in the process. Trizol reagent was used to extract RNA from every sample. Library amplification was performed in two PCR steps, and a second sample barcode and Illumina TruSeq adapters were introduced in the second step. Sequencing of the libraries was done on an Illumina NovaSeq, producing 2 x 150 bp paired-end reads. In the paper's pipeline: The reads were demultiplexed and collapsed into UMI-guided consensus sequences using migec v1.2.7. Using mixcr v2.1.11, UMI consensuses were aligned to TRA and TRB V and J templates and then assembled into clonotypes. A clonotype was counted as expanded or contracted only if both edgeR and NoisET called the change significant, with noise models trained on biological replicates. edgeR calls used a false discovery rate-adjusted p below 0.01 and a log2 fold-change threshold of 1. As an exploratory analysis of dynamics, PCA with hierarchical clustering was applied to max-normalized trajectories of the 1000 most abundant clonotypes. Each responding clone was given a CD4 or CD8 phenotype based on the CD4+ and CD8+ repertoires, which had been sequenced separately. The raw public reads went through TCRdb reprocessing: fastp at Q25, MiXCR clone calling, in-frame beta chains kept. Entries that share a CDR3 protein sequence are merged under the most common genes and DNA. The authors' filters were not applied to this entry. For this sample the table gives around 300,000 distinct CDR3 sequences, of which 19% were detected only once. The top ten hold roughly 21% of the sample.

PBMCs were isolated by Ficoll-Paque density gradient centrifugation. The clonotype was recovered from a man aged 18 to 30 who had mild COVID-19 (a few samples of this study predate the infection). The sample titles of this study are shuffled in the database, so cell type and time point are left out; the donor was told from shared clones. The sequenced sample consisted of PBMCs or a T cell subset sorted from them (not recorded which). Recombination connected TRBV7-2 to TRBJ2-3; TRBD1 aligns with 7 central bases. CDR3 loop: CASSLGQPLTDTQYF. The sequence in DNA is TGTGCCAGCAGCCTGGGACAGCCGTTAACAGATACGCAGTATTTT. With the rest looked up from the reference TRBV7-2 and TRBJ2-3 genes rather than sequenced, the full variable domain is GAGVSQSPSNKVTEKGKDVELRCDPISGHTALYWYRQSLGQGLEFLIYFQGNSAPDKSGLPSDRFSAERTGGSVSTLTIQRTQQEDSAVYLCASSLGQPLTDTQYFGPGTRLTVL.